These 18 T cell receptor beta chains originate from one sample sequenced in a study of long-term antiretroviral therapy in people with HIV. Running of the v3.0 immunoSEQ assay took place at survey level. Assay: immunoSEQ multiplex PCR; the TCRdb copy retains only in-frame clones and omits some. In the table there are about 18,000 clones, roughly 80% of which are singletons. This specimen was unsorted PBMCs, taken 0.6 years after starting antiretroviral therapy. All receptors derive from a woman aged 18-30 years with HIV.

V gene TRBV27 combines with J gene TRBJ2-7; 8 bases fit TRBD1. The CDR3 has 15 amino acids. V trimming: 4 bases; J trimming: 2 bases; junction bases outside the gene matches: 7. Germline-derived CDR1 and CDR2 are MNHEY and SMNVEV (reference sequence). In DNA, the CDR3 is TGTGCCAGCAGTTCCCGACAGGGGATTCCCTACGAGCAGTACTTC. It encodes CASSSRQGIPYEQYF.

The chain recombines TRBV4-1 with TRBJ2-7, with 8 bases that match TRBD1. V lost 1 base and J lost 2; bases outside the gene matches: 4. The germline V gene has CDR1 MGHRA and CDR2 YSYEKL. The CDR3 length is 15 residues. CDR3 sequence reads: CASSQAQGAAYEQYF. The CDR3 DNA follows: TGCGCCAGCAGCCAAGCCCAGGGGGCCGCCTACGAGCAGTACTTC.

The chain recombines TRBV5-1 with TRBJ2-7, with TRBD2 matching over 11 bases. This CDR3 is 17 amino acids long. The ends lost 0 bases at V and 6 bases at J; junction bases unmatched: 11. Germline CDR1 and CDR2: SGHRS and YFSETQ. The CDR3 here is CASSLGGLAGGNIEQYF. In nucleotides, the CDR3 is TGCGCCAGCAGCTTGGGGGGGCTAGCGGGAGGCAACATCGAGCAGTACTTC.

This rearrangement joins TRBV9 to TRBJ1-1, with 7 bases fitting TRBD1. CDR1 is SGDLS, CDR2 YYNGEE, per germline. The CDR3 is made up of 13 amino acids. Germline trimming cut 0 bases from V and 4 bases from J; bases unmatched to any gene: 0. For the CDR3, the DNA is TGTGCCAGCAGCGTAGACAGGGGCACTGAAGCTTTCTTT. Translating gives CASSVDRGTEAFF.

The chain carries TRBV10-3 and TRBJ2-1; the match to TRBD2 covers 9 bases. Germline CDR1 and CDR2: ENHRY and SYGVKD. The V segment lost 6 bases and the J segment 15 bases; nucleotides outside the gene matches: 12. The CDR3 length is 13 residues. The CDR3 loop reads CAISSGLANEPFF. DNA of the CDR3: TGTGCCATCAGCTCGGGACTAGCTAATGAACCGTTCTTC.

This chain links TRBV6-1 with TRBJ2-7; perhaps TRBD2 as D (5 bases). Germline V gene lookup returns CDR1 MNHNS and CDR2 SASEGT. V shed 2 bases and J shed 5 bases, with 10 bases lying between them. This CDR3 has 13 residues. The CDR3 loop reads CASSERELHEQYF. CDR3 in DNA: TGTGCCAGCAGTGAAAGGGAGCTCCACGAGCAGTACTTC.

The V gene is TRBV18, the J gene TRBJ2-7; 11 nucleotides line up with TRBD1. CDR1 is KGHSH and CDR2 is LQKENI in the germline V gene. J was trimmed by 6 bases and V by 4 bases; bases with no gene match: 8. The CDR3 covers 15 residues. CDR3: CASSLRTGGFGEQYF. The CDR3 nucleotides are TGTGCCAGCTCACTGAGGACAGGGGGCTTCGGCGAGCAGTACTTC.

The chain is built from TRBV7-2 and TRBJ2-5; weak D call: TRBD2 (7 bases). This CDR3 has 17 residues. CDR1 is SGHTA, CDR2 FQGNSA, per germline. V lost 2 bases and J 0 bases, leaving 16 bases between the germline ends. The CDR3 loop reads CASSLSRGGSYQETQYF. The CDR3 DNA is TGTGCCAGCAGCTTAAGTCGCGGGGGCTCGTACCAAGAGACCCAGTACTTC.

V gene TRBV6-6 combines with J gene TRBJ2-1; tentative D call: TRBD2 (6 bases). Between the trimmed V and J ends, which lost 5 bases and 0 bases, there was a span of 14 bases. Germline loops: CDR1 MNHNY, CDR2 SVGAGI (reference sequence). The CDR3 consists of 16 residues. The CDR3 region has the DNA TGTGCCAGCAGTATCCAGCTGGGGGGCTCCTACAATGAGCAGTTCTTC. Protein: CASSIQLGGSYNEQFF.

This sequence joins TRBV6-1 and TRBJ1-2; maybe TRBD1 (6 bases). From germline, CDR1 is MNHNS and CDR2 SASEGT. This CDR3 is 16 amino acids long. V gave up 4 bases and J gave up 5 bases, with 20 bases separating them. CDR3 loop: CASSVSHTDSHYGYTF. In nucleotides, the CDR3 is TGTGCCAGCAGTGTGTCGCACACGGACAGTCATTATGGCTACACCTTC.

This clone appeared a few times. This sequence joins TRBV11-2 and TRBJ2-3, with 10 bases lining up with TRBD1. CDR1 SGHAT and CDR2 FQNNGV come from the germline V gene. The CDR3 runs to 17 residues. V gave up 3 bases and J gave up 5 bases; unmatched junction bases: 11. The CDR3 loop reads CASSFETDRGRRDTQYF. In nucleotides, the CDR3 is TGTGCCAGCAGCTTCGAAACAGACAGGGGGCGCCGAGATACGCAGTATTTT.

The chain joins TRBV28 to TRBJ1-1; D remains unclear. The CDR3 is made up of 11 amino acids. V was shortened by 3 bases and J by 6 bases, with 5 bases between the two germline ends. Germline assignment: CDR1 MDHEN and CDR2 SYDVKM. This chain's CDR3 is CASSFTAEAFF. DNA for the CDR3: TGTGCCAGCAGTTTCACAGCTGAAGCTTTCTTT.

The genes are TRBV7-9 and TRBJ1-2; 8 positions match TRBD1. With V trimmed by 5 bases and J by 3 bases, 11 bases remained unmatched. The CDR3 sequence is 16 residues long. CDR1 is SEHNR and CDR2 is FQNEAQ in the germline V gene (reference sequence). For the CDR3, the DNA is TGTGCCAGCAGCCAGCAGGGGGGGACAGGCGACTATGGCTACACCTTC. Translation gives CASSQQGGTGDYGYTF. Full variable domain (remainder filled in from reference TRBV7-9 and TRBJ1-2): DTGVSQNPRHKITKRGQNVTFRCDPISEHNRLYWYRQTLGQGPEFLTYFQNEAQLEKSRLLSDRFSAERPKGSFSTLEIQRTEQGDSAMYLCASSQQGGTGDYGYTFGSGTRLTVV.

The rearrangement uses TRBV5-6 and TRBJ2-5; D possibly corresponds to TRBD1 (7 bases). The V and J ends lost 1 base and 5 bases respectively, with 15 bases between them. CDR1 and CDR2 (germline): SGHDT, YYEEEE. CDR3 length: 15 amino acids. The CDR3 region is CASSLLRRGRETQYF. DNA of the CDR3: TGTGCCAGCAGCTTGCTTCGCAGGGGGAGGGAGACCCAGTACTTC.

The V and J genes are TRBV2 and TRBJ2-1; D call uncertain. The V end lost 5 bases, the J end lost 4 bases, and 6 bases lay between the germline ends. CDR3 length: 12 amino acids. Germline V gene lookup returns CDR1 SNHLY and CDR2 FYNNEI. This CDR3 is CASSFGYNEQFF. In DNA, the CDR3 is TGTGCCAGCAGTTTCGGATACAATGAGCAGTTCTTC.

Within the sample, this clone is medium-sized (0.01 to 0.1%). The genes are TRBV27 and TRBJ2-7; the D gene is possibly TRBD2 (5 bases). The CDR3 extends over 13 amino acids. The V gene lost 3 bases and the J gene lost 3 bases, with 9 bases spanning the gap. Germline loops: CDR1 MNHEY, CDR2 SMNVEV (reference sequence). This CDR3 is CASSLGAHYEQYF. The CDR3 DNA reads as TGTGCCAGCAGTTTGGGAGCCCACTACGAGCAGTACTTC.

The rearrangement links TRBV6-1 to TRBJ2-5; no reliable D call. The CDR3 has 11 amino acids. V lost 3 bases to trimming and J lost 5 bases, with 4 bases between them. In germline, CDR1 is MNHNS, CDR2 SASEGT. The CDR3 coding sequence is TGTGCCAGCAGTGATCGGGAGACCCAGTACTTC. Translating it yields CASSDRETQYF.

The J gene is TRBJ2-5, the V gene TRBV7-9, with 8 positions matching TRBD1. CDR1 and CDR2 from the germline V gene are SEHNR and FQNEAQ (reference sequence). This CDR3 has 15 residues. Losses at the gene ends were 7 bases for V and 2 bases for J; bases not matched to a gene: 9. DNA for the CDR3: TGTGCCAGCAACCTGGACAGGGACGAGCAAGAGACCCAGTACTTC. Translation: CASNLDRDEQETQYF.